The 2 T cell receptor beta chains given below trace back to one sample, sequenced in a study of blood T cell repertoires in COVID-19. The table came from immunoSEQ multiplex PCR; TCRdb's copy has only in-frame clones and leaves some out. The table includes some 110,000 clones, almost 85% detected once. Sequenced: peripheral blood. Source of these receptors: a man in his sixties or seventies with active or convalescent COVID-19.

The chain has TRBV20-1 and TRBJ1-1; no clear D. V was shortened by 3 bases and J by 0 bases, with 8 bases between the two germline ends. The CDR3 is made up of 13 amino acids. From germline, CDR1 is DFQATT and CDR2 SNEGSKA (reference sequence). In nucleotides, the CDR3 is TGCAGTGCTAGTCCCCAGATGAACACTGAAGCTTTCTTT. This codes for CSASPQMNTEAFF.

V gene TRBV6-2 or TRBV6-3 combines with J gene TRBJ1-1, with 7 positions matching TRBD1. The CDR3 covers 17 residues. CDR1 and CDR2 (germline): MNHEY, SVGEGT. The V gene end was trimmed by 2 bases and the J gene end by 3 bases; junction bases not matched to a gene: 12. CDR3 region: CASSYEEGAGTDTEAFF. CDR3 coding DNA: TGTGCCAGCAGTTACGAGGAGGGGGCCGGGACCGACACTGAAGCTTTCTTT.